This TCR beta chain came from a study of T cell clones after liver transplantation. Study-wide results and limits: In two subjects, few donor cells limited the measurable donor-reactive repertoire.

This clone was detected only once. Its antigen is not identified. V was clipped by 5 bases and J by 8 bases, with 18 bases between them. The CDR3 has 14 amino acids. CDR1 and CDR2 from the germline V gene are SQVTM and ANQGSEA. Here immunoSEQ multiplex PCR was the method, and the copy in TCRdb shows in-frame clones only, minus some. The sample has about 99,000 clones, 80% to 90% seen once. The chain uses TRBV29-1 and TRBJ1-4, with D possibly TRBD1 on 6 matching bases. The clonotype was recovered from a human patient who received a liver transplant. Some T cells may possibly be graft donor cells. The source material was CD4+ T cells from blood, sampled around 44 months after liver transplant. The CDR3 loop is CSVPLSGTPEKLFF. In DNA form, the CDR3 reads TGCAGCGTTCCTCTATCAGGGACACCGGAAAAACTGTTTTTT.